Below, 23 T cell receptor beta chains from the same sample are listed, as sequenced in a study of CD4 T cells in relation to SARS-CoV-2 and coronaviruses. These receptors have no known antigen. Libraries were prepared by immunoSEQ multiplex PCR; TCRdb keeps only in-frame clonotypes and omits some of them. Of about 43,000 clones in the sample, around 80% were seen once. Sequencing was done on a sample of naive CD4+ T cells from PBMCs, cultured in vitro. Specified subset: naive CD4+ T cells isolated by negative enrichment. The receptors originated from an adult with COVID-19.

The chain combines TRBV3-1 (or the pseudogene TRBV3-2) with TRBJ2-5; TRBD1 or TRBD2 may be the D gene (5 bases each). Germline CDR1 is LGHDT and CDR2 is YNNKEL (reference sequence). V shed 0 bases and J shed 7 bases, with 15 bases lying between them. This CDR3 region has 15 residues. CDR3 region: CASSQDLDDGGTQYF. CDR3 nucleotide sequence: TGTGCCAGCAGCCAAGATCTTGATGATGGGGGGACCCAGTACTTC.

V usage is TRBV5-1 and J usage is TRBJ1-1; D remains unclear. CDR3 length: 14 amino acids. Germline V CDR1 and CDR2: SGHRS, YFSETQ. With 4 bases removed from V and 1 base from J, the gap between germline ends came to 11 bases. In nucleotides, the CDR3 is TGCGCCAGCAGCGTAATATCAGGGAACACTGAAGCTTTCTTT. This codes for CASSVISGNTEAFF.

The chain combines TRBV29-1 with TRBJ1-2; 8 bases are shared with TRBD1. V lost 6 bases, J lost 2 bases, and 11 bases stayed unmatched. The CDR3 runs to 15 residues. The V gene's germline CDR1 is SQVTM and CDR2 ANQGSEA. The CDR3 protein is CSVIGQGKWNYGYTF. CDR3 nucleotide sequence: TGCAGCGTGATAGGACAGGGTAAATGGAACTATGGCTACACCTTC.

This clone was counted a single time. The chain uses TRBV4-1 and TRBJ2-1; tentatively, D is TRBD2 (7 bases). V shed 1 base and J shed 9 bases, with 19 bases lying between them. CDR3 length: 16 residues. Germline V lookup: CDR1 MGHRA, CDR2 YSYEKL. The CDR3 is CASSQVGGPSGAEQFF. CDR3 nucleotides: TGCGCCAGCAGCCAAGTGGGGGGGCCTAGCGGCGCTGAGCAGTTCTTC.

This sequence joins TRBV5-1 and TRBJ2-3; possible D gene TRBD2, 6 bases. The germline CDR1 and CDR2 sequences are SGHRS and YFSETQ. V dropped 4 bases and J dropped 5 bases, with 14 bases sitting between them. CDR3 size: 14 residues. The CDR3 DNA sequence: TGCGCCAGCAGCCGAGACCCGGGGGTAGATACGCAGTATTTT. This encodes CASSRDPGVDTQYF.

The genes are TRBV18 and TRBJ2-3; TRBD1 matches 7 bases. V lost 4 bases to trimming and J lost 0 bases; unmatched junction nucleotides: 7. The CDR3 loop spans 16 amino acids. Germline values: CDR1 KGHSH, CDR2 LQKENI. CDR3 bases: TGTGCCAGCTCACGTTCGACAGGGATAAGCACAGATACGCAGTATTTT. Encoded protein: CASSRSTGISTDTQYF.

The chain uses TRBV2 and TRBJ2-2; the match to TRBD2 covers 11 bases. This CDR3 region has 17 residues. Trimming at V came to 6 bases and at J to 4 bases, leaving 10 bases not matched to a gene. The V gene's germline CDR1 is SNHLY and CDR2 FYNNEI. The CDR3 sequence: CASRMTSGDPATGELFF. As DNA, the CDR3 is TGTGCCAGCAGGATGACTAGCGGGGACCCTGCCACCGGGGAGCTGTTTTTT.

The gene calls are TRBV2 and TRBJ2-5, with 8 bases aligning to TRBD2. Per the germline V gene, CDR1 is SNHLY and CDR2 is FYNNEI. This CDR3 is 15 amino acids long. The junction had 10 bases not matched to a gene; V was cut back by 7 bases and J by 3 bases. The CDR3 loop reads CASTLGLAEEETQYF. The CDR3 DNA sequence: TGTGCCAGCACTTTAGGACTAGCCGAGGAAGAGACCCAGTACTTC.

This clone was counted only a few times. The V gene is TRBV29-1, the J gene TRBJ1-1; D might be TRBD1 (5 bases). The V end lost 7 bases, the J end lost 1 base, and 16 bases lay between the germline ends. Germline V gene data show CDR1 as SQVTM and CDR2 as ANQGSEA. The CDR3 length is 14 residues. The CDR3 DNA sequence: TGCAGCGGTGCCCTCCTCGACAGGAACACTGAAGCTTTCTTT. It specifies CSGALLDRNTEAFF.

This clone was detected a few times. The chain is built from TRBV3-1 (or the pseudogene TRBV3-2) and TRBJ1-1; D unresolved. Germline CDR1 is LGHDT and CDR2 is YNNKEL (reference sequence). V lost 7 bases, J lost 3 bases, and 12 bases lay in between. CDR3 length: 13 amino acids. As DNA, the CDR3 is TGTGCCAGCATCGGACCTTGGGACACTGAAGCTTTCTTT. Translation: CASIGPWDTEAFF.

The rearrangement links TRBV4-3 to TRBJ2-3; TRBD2 aligns across 15 bases. Germline CDR1 LGHNA, CDR2 YSLEER. There are 19 residues in the CDR3. The V and J ends lost 3 bases and 5 bases, in that order; junction bases with no gene match: 12. The CDR3 loop is CASSHPGLAGGGAQDTQYF. The CDR3, as DNA: TGCGCCAGCAGCCACCCCGGACTAGCGGGAGGGGGGGCACAAGATACGCAGTATTTT.

The chain has TRBV7-9 and TRBJ1-2; 7 bases match TRBD1. The CDR3 has 15 amino acids. V lost 5 bases to trimming and J lost 4 bases; unmatched junction nucleotides: 10. CDR1 SEHNR and CDR2 FQNEAQ come from the germline V gene (reference sequence). The CDR3 DNA reads as TGTGCCAGCAGCGCCGACGGGGACAGAACCTATGGCTACACCTTC. It is translated as CASSADGDRTYGYTF.

This chain uses TRBV6-2 or TRBV6-3 with TRBJ1-2; D gene unclear. Trimming removed 2 bases at V and 6 bases at J, with 10 bases between. The CDR3 totals 13 residues. The V gene's germline CDR1 is MNHEY and CDR2 SVGEGT. In nucleotides, the CDR3 is TGTGCCAGCAGTTACACGGGAACGGATGGCTACACCTTC. Protein product: CASSYTGTDGYTF.

This clone was counted a single time. The CDR3: CASSLPGSYNEQFF. The CDR3 nucleotides read TGTGCCAGCAGCTTACCAGGGTCCTACAATGAGCAGTTCTTC. The chain has TRBV7-3 and TRBJ2-1, with D possibly TRBD1 on 5 matching bases. The CDR3 totals 14 residues. V was trimmed by 2 bases and J by 1 base, leaving 6 bases between them. Per germline, CDR1 SGHTA and CDR2 FQGTGA. Full variable domain (outside the CDR3, taken from reference TRBV7-3 and TRBJ2-1): GAGVSQTPSNKVTEKGKYVELRCDPISGHTALYWYRQSLGQGPEFLIYFQGTGAADDSGLPNDRFFAVRPEGSVSTLKIQRTERGDSAVYLCASSLPGSYNEQFFGPGTRLTVL.

This rearrangement joins TRBV19 to TRBJ2-7; perhaps TRBD1 as D (6 bases). Germline V gene data show CDR1 as LNHDA and CDR2 as SQIVND (reference sequence). CDR3 length: 15 amino acids. V was shortened by 6 bases and J by 4 bases, with 19 bases between the two germline ends. The CDR3 reads CASRGQARGTYEQYF. DNA for the CDR3: TGTGCCAGTAGGGGGCAGGCCAGGGGTACGTACGAGCAGTACTTC.

The chain links TRBV7-3 to TRBJ2-3; 9 positions agree with TRBD2. Germline V lookup: CDR1 SGHTA, CDR2 FQGTGA. Trimming took 6 bases from V and 3 from J; bases not matched to a gene: 4. The CDR3 contains 14 residues. This chain's CDR3 is CASRRLAVTDTQYF. As DNA, the CDR3 is TGTGCCAGCAGGAGACTAGCGGTGACAGATACGCAGTATTTT.

The chain carries TRBV7-8 and TRBJ2-5; D is perhaps TRBD1 or TRBD2 (6 bases each). Per the germline V gene, CDR1 is SGHVS and CDR2 is FQNEAQ. The V end lost 1 base, the J end lost 3 bases, and 15 bases lay between the germline ends. The CDR3 sequence is 16 residues long. The CDR3 protein is CASSLVPGAQEETQYF. In DNA form, the CDR3 reads TGTGCCAGCAGCTTAGTGCCGGGGGCCCAGGAAGAGACCCAGTACTTC.

The J gene is TRBJ2-7, the V gene TRBV6-5; D uncertain. CDR3 length: 15 residues. CDR1 and CDR2 from the germline V gene are MNHEY and SVGAGI. Trimming took off 0 bases at V and 0 bases at J, with 9 bases between the two ends. CDR3 protein: CASSYSKGSSYEQYF. Here the CDR3 DNA reads TGTGCCAGCAGTTACTCGAAAGGTAGCTCCTACGAGCAGTACTTC.

This chain links TRBV7-2 with TRBJ2-1; 8 bases match TRBD1. Germline lookup yields CDR1 SGHTA and CDR2 FQGNSA. J gave up 8 bases and V 4 bases, and 16 bases lay outside the gene matches. The CDR3 covers 17 residues. Here the CDR3 reads CASSSRPRGQGFYEQFF. The CDR3 coding sequence is TGTGCCAGCAGCTCTAGGCCCCGCGGACAGGGATTCTATGAGCAGTTCTTC.

This chain connects TRBV6-5 to TRBJ2-1, with 10 positions matching TRBD2. The CDR3 contains 16 residues. Unmatched junction bases numbered 2, after V lost 0 bases and J lost 3 bases. The germline V gene has CDR1 MNHEY and CDR2 SVGAGI. In nucleotides, the CDR3 is TGTGCCAGCAGTTACTCCGGGACTAGCGACTACAATGAGCAGTTCTTC. This encodes CASSYSGTSDYNEQFF.

The chain is built from TRBV3-1 (or the pseudogene TRBV3-2) and TRBJ2-2; D is perhaps TRBD1 or TRBD2 (6 bases each). V dropped 0 bases and J dropped 1 base, with 18 bases sitting between them. CDR3 size: 19 residues. CDR1 LGHDT and CDR2 YNNKEL come from the germline V gene (reference sequence). The CDR3 reads CASSQDGTGGGKNTGELFF. DNA of the CDR3: TGTGCCAGCAGCCAAGATGGAACAGGAGGGGGGAAGAACACCGGGGAGCTGTTTTTT.

The chain joins TRBV20-1 to TRBJ1-2; D might be TRBD1 (5 bases). The CDR3 contains 11 residues. CDR1 and CDR2 from the germline V gene are DFQATT and SNEGSKA (reference sequence). With 1 base removed from V and 6 bases from J, the gap between germline ends came to 6 bases. The CDR3 region has the DNA TGCAGTGCTAGAGCCAGGGATGGCTACACCTTC. Protein product: CSARARDGYTF.

The gene calls are TRBV30 and TRBJ1-6, with a tentative D call TRBD1 (6 bases). The CDR3 is made up of 13 amino acids. The germline V and J ends were trimmed by 5 bases and 9 bases, with 14 bases remaining between them. Germline V gene lookup returns CDR1 GTSNPN and CDR2 SVGIG (reference sequence). CDR3 DNA: TGTGCCTGGGGTCCTCAACAGGGTTCACCCCTCCACTTT. Translated: CAWGPQQGSPLHF.